This T cell receptor (beta chain) comes out of a study of blood T cells in healthy people across ages. Germline lookup yields CDR1 SGHTA and CDR2 FQGNSA. This CDR3 spans 11 amino acids. Between the trimmed V and J ends, which lost 5 bases and 9 bases, there was a span of 8 bases. Next came a second PCR, run for about 7 to 12 cycles, which used a sample-barcoded 5' primer along with a J-beta primer mix. All cDNA molecules were each tagged by a template-switch adaptor with 12 random nucleotides. TCRdb analysed the 5' RACE reads with MiXCR anew, one entry per CDR3 protein. The table lists about 970,000 distinct CDR3 sequences, around 54% of them singletons. This clonotype was counted many times.

Sequencing input: blood. The sequence derives from a woman aged 55-70 years in good health. The chain joins TRBV7-2 to TRBJ2-1; D not certain. The CDR3 sequence is CASSRLGEQFF. DNA for the CDR3: TGTGCCAGCAGCCGCCTGGGTGAGCAGTTCTTC.